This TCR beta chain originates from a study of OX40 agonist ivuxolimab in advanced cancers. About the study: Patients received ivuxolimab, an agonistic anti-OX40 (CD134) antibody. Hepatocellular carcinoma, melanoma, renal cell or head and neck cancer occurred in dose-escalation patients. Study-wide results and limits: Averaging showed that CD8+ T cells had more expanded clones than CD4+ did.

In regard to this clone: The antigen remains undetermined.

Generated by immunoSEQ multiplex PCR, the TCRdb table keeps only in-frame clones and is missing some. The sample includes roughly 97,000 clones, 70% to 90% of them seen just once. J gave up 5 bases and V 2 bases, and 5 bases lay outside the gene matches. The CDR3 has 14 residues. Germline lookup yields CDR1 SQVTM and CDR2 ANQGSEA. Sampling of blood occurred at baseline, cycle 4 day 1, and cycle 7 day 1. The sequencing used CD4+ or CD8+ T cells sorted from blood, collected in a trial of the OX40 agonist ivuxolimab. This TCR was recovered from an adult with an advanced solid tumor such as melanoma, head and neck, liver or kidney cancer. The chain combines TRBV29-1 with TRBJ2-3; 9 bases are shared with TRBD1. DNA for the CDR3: TGCAGCGTTGAACCGACAGGGGGAGTAGATACGCAGTATTTT. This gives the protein CSVEPTGGVDTQYF.